This T cell receptor (beta chain) was captured in a study of CD4 and CD8 cells across lung adenocarcinoma regions. The CDR3 loop spans 15 amino acids. The germline V gene has CDR1 MGHRA and CDR2 YSYEKL. V lost 8 bases and J lost 13, with 27 bases in between. TCRdb reanalysed the PCR reads using MiXCR and keeps one entry per CDR3 protein. The sample lists about 25,000 distinct CDR3 sequences; 50% to 55% were seen once. The patients had localized lung adenocarcinoma, a non-small cell subtype. Source material: CD8+ T cells from the center of a lung tumor. This chain links TRBV4-1 with TRBJ2-4; maybe TRBD2 (5 bases). The receptor's source is a male donor with lung adenocarcinoma. The CD4 and CD8 labels of this study may be unreliable. The CDR3 spells CASGPGIGSTDTQYF. The CDR3 region has the DNA TGCGCCAGCGGCCCGGGGATAGGGTCCACAGACACGCAGTACTTC.